A selection of T cell receptor beta chains follows, all from one sample in a study of T cell responses to AZD1222 COVID-19 vaccine. Profiled with immunoSEQ multiplex PCR; TCRdb holds only in-frame clones, not every one. The data hold around 94,000 clones, with approximately 91% observed a single time. This specimen consisted of peripheral blood, obtained on day 0 of AZD1222 vaccination. The receptor source for this set is an adult in good health. Both conserved end residues are part of each CDR3. The order of the fields is D gene, clone size, J gene, V gene, CDR3 protein, CDR3 DNA. The D gene is left open where the match is weak. Where a row states a size, it is once, few, many or the class of an expanded clone; other rows omit it.

TRBD1	.	TRBJ2-7	TRBV2	CASSEVAGGPTYEQYF	TGTGCCAGCAGTGAGGTAGCAGGGGGTCCAACCTACGAGCAGTACTTC
TRBD1	.	TRBJ1-3	TRBV18	CASSPDRAAGNTIYF	TGTGCCAGCTCACCCGACAGGGCAGCTGGAAACACCATATATTTT
TRBD2	.	TRBJ2-5	TRBV18	CASSPERLAGWETQYF	TGTGCCAGCTCACCAGAGAGGCTAGCGGGTTGGGAGACCCAGTACTTC
.	.	TRBJ1-3	TRBV30	CASALKLLSGNTIYF	TGTGCCTCGGCCCTTAAATTACTCTCTGGAAACACCATATATTTT
.	.	TRBJ1-1	TRBV7-2	CASSFGARNTEAFF	TGTGCCAGCAGCTTTGGGGCACGTAACACTGAAGCTTTCTTT
TRBD1	.	TRBJ2-2	TRBV6-2/TRBV6-3	CASSPGTGSTGELFF	TGTGCCAGCAGTCCCGGGACAGGGAGCACCGGGGAGCTGTTTTTT
.	.	TRBJ2-4	TRBV4-2	CASSQEGNIQYF	TGTGCCAGCAGCCAAGAGGGGAACATTCAGTACTTC
.	.	TRBJ1-5	TRBV4-1	CASSQVAGGQPQHF	TGCGCCAGCAGCCAAGTGGCCGGAGGGCAGCCCCAGCATTTT
.	.	TRBJ2-7	TRBV15	CATSRVRGNEQYF	TGTGCCACCAGCAGGGTGAGGGGGAACGAGCAGTACTTC
.	.	TRBJ2-7	TRBV15	CATSRGAETYEQYF	TGTGCCACCAGCAGGGGGGCCGAAACCTACGAGCAGTACTTC
.	.	TRBJ2-3	TRBV25-1	CASSLLTDTQYF	TGTGCCAGCAGCCTACTCACAGATACGCAGTATTTT
.	.	TRBJ2-3	TRBV29-1	CSTDTDTQYF	TGCAGCACAGACACAGATACGCAGTATTTT
TRBD1	.	TRBJ2-5	TRBV9	CASSRRDREQETQYF	TGTGCCAGCAGCAGACGGGACAGGGAACAAGAGACCCAGTACTTC
TRBD2	once	TRBJ2-2	TRBV2	CASTASGGAFTGELFF	TGTGCCAGCACCGCCAGCGGGGGGGCATTTACCGGGGAGCTGTTTTTT
TRBD2	.	TRBJ2-1	TRBV7-3	CASSLLAGRPGEQFF	TGTGCCAGCAGCTTACTAGCGGGCAGGCCCGGGGAGCAGTTCTTC
.	.	TRBJ2-3	TRBV5-4	CASSFFGFTQYF	TGTGCCAGCAGCTTTTTTGGGTTTACGCAGTATTTT
.	.	TRBJ1-4	TRBV7-9	CASSLEAGVGEKLFF	TGTGCCAGCAGCTTAGAGGCAGGGGTAGGGGAAAAACTGTTTTTT
.	.	TRBJ1-4	TRBV30	CALSTGTHEKLFF	TGTGCCTTATCCACGGGGACCCATGAAAAACTGTTTTTT
.	.	TRBJ2-1	TRBV10-1	CASSGGTAWDNEQFF	TGCGCCAGCAGTGGGGGCACAGCTTGGGACAATGAGCAGTTCTTC
.	.	TRBJ1-5	TRBV4-1	CASSQGRTPHQPQHF	TGCGCCAGCAGCCAGGGGCGGACCCCACATCAGCCCCAGCATTTT
.	.	TRBJ1-5	TRBV3-1/TRBV3-2	CASSQGATPRAQHF	TGTGCCAGCAGCCAAGGGGCCACCCCGCGAGCCCAGCATTTT
TRBD2	.	TRBJ2-7	TRBV12-5	CASGTGLAGGFGVGYF	TGTGCTAGTGGTACCGGACTAGCGGGGGGTTTTGGAGTGGGGTACTTC
.	.	TRBJ1-1	TRBV18	CASSPLGRNTEAFF	TGTGCCAGCTCACCGTTAGGGAGGAACACTGAAGCTTTCTTT
TRBD1	.	TRBJ1-2	TRBV29-1	CSVHGTDYGYTF	TGCAGCGTTCATGGGACAGACTATGGCTACACCTTC
.	.	TRBJ1-2	TRBV6-4	CASSEPEGSLRKGPYGYTF	TGTGCCAGCAGTGAACCGGAGGGCAGTTTAAGGAAGGGTCCGTATGGCTACACCTTC
.	.	TRBJ2-7	TRBV5-1	CASSPETRGNREQYF	TGCGCCAGCAGCCCCGAAACCAGGGGAAACCGCGAGCAGTACTTC